This T cell receptor (beta chain) was recorded in a study of blood T cell repertoires in COVID-19. Study in general: Acute-phase and convalescent COVID-19 samples originated in the United States, Italy and Spain.

Libraries were prepared by immunoSEQ multiplex PCR; TCRdb keeps only in-frame clonotypes and omits some of them. The sample has around 120,000 clones, 75% to 90% seen once; the top ten hold roughly 8%. The ends were cut back, 2 bases at V and 9 bases at J, with 8 bases in the middle. The CDR3 is 13 residues long. Germline assignment: CDR1 MGHDK and CDR2 SYGVNS. This sequence was found in a human donor in a cohort sampled during active COVID-19. The sample taken for sequencing was peripheral blood. The rearrangement uses TRBV25-1 and TRBJ1-6; no reliable D call. CDR3 amino acids: CASSEASGSPLHF. DNA for the CDR3: TGTGCCAGCAGTGAAGCCAGCGGTTCACCCCTCCACTTT.